This is a list of T cell receptor beta chains from one sample in a study of shared clonotypes between healthy human individuals. Sequenced by immunoSEQ multiplex PCR; TCRdb stores in-frame clones only, minus some. The repertoire holds hundreds of thousands of clones, with 90% to 97% as singletons. Sequencing input: naive CD4+ T cells sorted from blood. The origin of the receptors is a woman under 40 in good health. CDR3s include the opening cysteine and the closing phenylalanine or tryptophan. D genes are given only for firm matches. Rows give clone size only sometimes, using once, few, many, or a class for an expanded clone.

CDR3aa: CASSRGVSNYGYTF
CDR3nt: TGTGCCAGCAGCCGGGGAGTTTCTAACTATGGCTACACCTTC
v_gene: TRBV28
d_gene: -
abundance: -
j_gene: TRBJ1-2

CDR3aa: CASSLALRVRDTQYF
CDR3nt: TGTGCCAGCAGCCTAGCCTTGCGGGTCCGAGATACGCAGTATTTT
v_gene: TRBV28
d_gene: -
abundance: -
j_gene: TRBJ2-3

CDR3aa: CASTTTGPTDTQYF
CDR3nt: TGTGCCAGCACCACGACAGGCCCCACAGATACGCAGTATTTT
v_gene: TRBV6-5
d_gene: -
abundance: -
j_gene: TRBJ2-3

CDR3aa: CASSRDRGNRYEQYF
CDR3nt: TGTGCCAGCAGCCGGGACAGGGGGAACCGGTACGAGCAGTACTTC
v_gene: TRBV27
d_gene: TRBD1
abundance: -
j_gene: TRBJ2-7

CDR3aa: CASSSLASWETQYF
CDR3nt: TGTGCCAGCAGCTCGCTTGCGAGTTGGGAGACCCAGTACTTC
v_gene: TRBV7-8
d_gene: -
abundance: -
j_gene: TRBJ2-5

CDR3aa: CASSPRGFQETQYF
CDR3nt: TGTGCCAGCTCACCACGGGGTTTTCAAGAGACCCAGTACTTC
v_gene: TRBV18
d_gene: -
abundance: -
j_gene: TRBJ2-5

CDR3aa: CASSLDAIMNTEAFF
CDR3nt: TGTGCCAGCAGTTTAGATGCGATCATGAACACTGAAGCTTTCTTT
v_gene: TRBV28
d_gene: -
abundance: once
j_gene: TRBJ1-1

CDR3aa: CASSKEGPVIYEQYF
CDR3nt: TGTGCCAGCAGCAAGGAGGGCCCGGTAATATACGAGCAGTACTTC
v_gene: TRBV21-1
d_gene: -
abundance: -
j_gene: TRBJ2-7

CDR3aa: CATGTQRETQYF
CDR3nt: TGTGCCACCGGGACGCAGAGGGAGACCCAGTACTTC
v_gene: TRBV15
d_gene: -
abundance: -
j_gene: TRBJ2-5

CDR3aa: CASSLAAPVDNEQFF
CDR3nt: TGTGCCAGCAGCTTAGCCGCTCCCGTGGACAATGAGCAGTTCTTC
v_gene: TRBV7-9
d_gene: -
abundance: -
j_gene: TRBJ2-1

CDR3aa: CASSLAGQELLSSYNSPLHF
CDR3nt: TGTGCCAGCAGCTTGGCCGGGCAGGAGCTACTTAGCTCCTATAATTCACCCCTCCACTTT
v_gene: TRBV5-4
d_gene: -
abundance: -
j_gene: TRBJ1-6

CDR3aa: CASSSPSFSYEQYF
CDR3nt: TGTGCCAGCAGTTCCCCTTCCTTCTCCTACGAGCAGTACTTC
v_gene: TRBV28
d_gene: -
abundance: -
j_gene: TRBJ2-7

CDR3aa: CASRNQREGPYEQYF
CDR3nt: TGTGCCAGCAGGAACCAGCGGGAGGGCCCCTACGAGCAGTACTTC
v_gene: TRBV2
d_gene: TRBD2
abundance: -
j_gene: TRBJ2-7

CDR3aa: CASSESQVTSEKLFF
CDR3nt: TGTGCCAGCAGTGAATCACAGGTGACTTCTGAAAAACTGTTTTTT
v_gene: TRBV2
d_gene: -
abundance: -
j_gene: TRBJ1-4

CDR3aa: CASSDKYRESRGYTF
CDR3nt: TGTGCCAGCAGTGATAAGTACAGGGAATCTCGCGGCTACACCTTC
v_gene: TRBV25-1
d_gene: -
abundance: -
j_gene: TRBJ1-2

CDR3aa: CASSVSGTYRGEQYF
CDR3nt: TGTGCCAGCAGCGTTAGCGGGACCTACCGAGGCGAGCAGTACTTC
v_gene: TRBV7-8
d_gene: TRBD2
abundance: -
j_gene: TRBJ2-7

CDR3aa: CASSQVGTGASGLFF
CDR3nt: -
v_gene: TRBV5-4
d_gene: -
abundance: -
j_gene: TRBJ2-1

CDR3aa: CAVGSVSYEQYF
CDR3nt: TGTGCCGTTGGGAGTGTGTCCTACGAGCAGTACTTC
v_gene: TRBV7-9
d_gene: -
abundance: -
j_gene: TRBJ2-7

CDR3aa: CASSIAPAGGSYEQYF
CDR3nt: TGCGCCAGCAGCATAGCCCCGGCTGGGGGGTCCTACGAGCAGTACTTC
v_gene: TRBV5-1
d_gene: -
abundance: once
j_gene: TRBJ2-7

CDR3aa: CASSWGQGSTDTQYF
CDR3nt: TGTGCCAGCAGCTGGGGACAGGGAAGCACAGATACGCAGTATTTT
v_gene: TRBV5-6
d_gene: TRBD1
abundance: -
j_gene: TRBJ2-3

CDR3aa: CASSYSTRDSPLHF
CDR3nt: TGTGCCAGCAGTTACTCGACTAGGGATTCACCCCTCCACTTT
v_gene: TRBV6-6
d_gene: -
abundance: -
j_gene: TRBJ1-6

CDR3aa: CSARGAFF
CDR3nt: TGCAGTGCTAGGGGGGCTTTCTTT
v_gene: TRBV20-1
d_gene: -
abundance: -
j_gene: TRBJ1-1

CDR3aa: CSVEPSGNQETQYF
CDR3nt: TGCAGCGTTGAGCCTAGCGGGAACCAAGAGACCCAGTACTTC
v_gene: TRBV29-1
d_gene: TRBD2
abundance: -
j_gene: TRBJ2-5

CDR3aa: CASSLASGSSETQYF
CDR3nt: TGTGCCAGCAGTTTAGCTAGCGGGAGTTCCGAGACCCAGTACTTC
v_gene: TRBV27
d_gene: TRBD2
abundance: few
j_gene: TRBJ2-5

CDR3aa: CASAGQGLYNSPLHF
CDR3nt: TGTGCCAGCGCTGGACAGGGCCTCTATAATTCACCCCTCCACTTT
v_gene: TRBV28
d_gene: TRBD1
abundance: -
j_gene: TRBJ1-6

CDR3aa: CASSYFGALHYEQYF
CDR3nt: TGTGCCAGCAGTTATTTTGGGGCCCTCCACTACGAGCAGTACTTC
v_gene: TRBV6-5
d_gene: -
abundance: -
j_gene: TRBJ2-7

CDR3aa: CASSRSTSGTGFGEQYF
CDR3nt: TGCGCCAGCAGCCGATCGACTAGCGGGACGGGTTTCGGAGAGCAGTACTTC
v_gene: TRBV4-1
d_gene: TRBD2
abundance: -
j_gene: TRBJ2-7

CDR3aa: CASSTPGLSYEQYF
CDR3nt: TGTGCCAGCAGTACTCCGGGACTGTCCTACGAGCAGTACTTC
v_gene: TRBV28
d_gene: -
abundance: -
j_gene: TRBJ2-7

CDR3aa: CSAKQETQYF
CDR3nt: TGCAGTGCTAAGCAAGAGACCCAGTACTTC
v_gene: TRBV20-1
d_gene: -
abundance: -
j_gene: TRBJ2-5

CDR3aa: CASSLLGGSGNTIYF
CDR3nt: TGCGCCAGCAGCTTATTGGGGGGATCCGGAAACACCATATATTTT
v_gene: TRBV5-1
d_gene: -
abundance: -
j_gene: TRBJ1-3

CDR3aa: CASSLIRLAGADTQYF
CDR3nt: TGTGCCAGCAGCTTAATTCGACTAGCGGGAGCAGATACGCAGTATTTT
v_gene: TRBV11-2
d_gene: TRBD2
abundance: -
j_gene: TRBJ2-3

CDR3aa: CASSPRGLADYNEQFF
CDR3nt: TGTGCCAGCTCACCACGGGGACTAGCGGATTACAATGAGCAGTTCTTC
v_gene: TRBV18
d_gene: TRBD2
abundance: -
j_gene: TRBJ2-1

CDR3aa: CASSFDRVEKLFF
CDR3nt: TGTGCCAGCAGCTTTGACAGGGTGGAAAAACTGTTTTTT
v_gene: TRBV7-2
d_gene: TRBD1
abundance: once
j_gene: TRBJ1-4

CDR3aa: CASSGIHTDTQYF
CDR3nt: TGCGCCAGCAGCGGGATTCACACAGATACGCAGTATTTT
v_gene: TRBV5-1
d_gene: -
abundance: -
j_gene: TRBJ2-3

CDR3aa: CASIPRAAQETQYF
CDR3nt: TGTGCCAGCATCCCGCGGGCGGCCCAAGAGACCCAGTACTTC
v_gene: TRBV6-1
d_gene: -
abundance: -
j_gene: TRBJ2-5

CDR3aa: CASSPGQAPYGYTF
CDR3nt: TGTGCCAGCTCACCCGGACAGGCGCCCTATGGCTACACCTTC
v_gene: TRBV18
d_gene: TRBD1
abundance: -
j_gene: TRBJ1-2

CDR3aa: CSAERTGVNEQFF
CDR3nt: TGCAGCGCTGAGAGGACAGGGGTCAATGAGCAGTTCTTC
v_gene: TRBV29-1
d_gene: TRBD1
abundance: -
j_gene: TRBJ2-1

CDR3aa: CASSIEPRDQPQHF
CDR3nt: TGTGCCAGTAGTATTGAGCCGAGGGATCAGCCCCAGCATTTT
v_gene: TRBV19
d_gene: -
abundance: -
j_gene: TRBJ1-5

CDR3aa: CTSSCGTGPTYEQYF
CDR3nt: TGCACCAGCAGCTGCGGGACAGGGCCCACCTACGAGCAGTACTTC
v_gene: TRBV1
d_gene: -
abundance: -
j_gene: TRBJ2-7

CDR3aa: CASSLGGQAGGRNNEQFF
CDR3nt: TGTGCCAGCAGCTTGGGAGGTCAGGCGGGAGGGAGGAACAATGAGCAGTTCTTC
v_gene: TRBV5-4
d_gene: TRBD2
abundance: -
j_gene: TRBJ2-1

CDR3aa: CAWSDPGQVLYGYTF
CDR3nt: TGTGCCTGGAGTGACCCGGGACAGGTACTCTATGGCTACACCTTC
v_gene: TRBV30
d_gene: TRBD1
abundance: -
j_gene: TRBJ1-2

CDR3aa: CASSLAYNEQFF
CDR3nt: TGTGCCAGCAGCTTAGCATACAATGAGCAGTTCTTC
v_gene: TRBV7-2
d_gene: -
abundance: -
j_gene: TRBJ2-1

CDR3aa: CASSSDRSGANVLTF
CDR3nt: TGTGCCAGCAGCTCCGATCGCTCTGGGGCCAACGTCCTGACTTTC
v_gene: TRBV6-6
d_gene: -
abundance: -
j_gene: TRBJ2-6

CDR3aa: CASSYVSNQPQHF
CDR3nt: TGTGCCAGCAGTTACGTCAGCAATCAGCCCCAGCATTTT
v_gene: TRBV6-5
d_gene: -
abundance: -
j_gene: TRBJ1-5

CDR3aa: CASTPYEQYF
CDR3nt: TGTGCCTCGACACCCTACGAGCAGTACTTC
v_gene: TRBV27
d_gene: -
abundance: -
j_gene: TRBJ2-7

CDR3aa: CASSIGGNQPQHF
CDR3nt: TGTGCCAGTAGTATAGGTGGGAATCAGCCCCAGCATTTT
v_gene: TRBV19
d_gene: -
abundance: -
j_gene: TRBJ1-5

CDR3aa: CAWRDLPGTSAIYGYTF
CDR3nt: TGTGCCTGGAGGGACCTACCCGGGACATCCGCTATTTATGGCTACACCTTC
v_gene: TRBV30
d_gene: -
abundance: -
j_gene: TRBJ1-2

CDR3aa: CASSSSNRGSEQFF
CDR3nt: TGCGCCAGCAGCTCCAGCAATCGGGGTAGTGAGCAGTTCTTC
v_gene: TRBV4-1
d_gene: -
abundance: -
j_gene: TRBJ2-1

CDR3aa: CASSSSGRPRETQYF
CDR3nt: TGTGCCAGCTCAAGTAGCGGGAGGCCCCGGGAGACCCAGTACTTC
v_gene: TRBV18
d_gene: TRBD2
abundance: -
j_gene: TRBJ2-5

CDR3aa: CASSVETGIPNEQYF
CDR3nt: TGTGCCAGCAGCGTAGAAACGGGCATCCCAAACGAGCAGTACTTC
v_gene: TRBV9
d_gene: -
abundance: once
j_gene: TRBJ2-7